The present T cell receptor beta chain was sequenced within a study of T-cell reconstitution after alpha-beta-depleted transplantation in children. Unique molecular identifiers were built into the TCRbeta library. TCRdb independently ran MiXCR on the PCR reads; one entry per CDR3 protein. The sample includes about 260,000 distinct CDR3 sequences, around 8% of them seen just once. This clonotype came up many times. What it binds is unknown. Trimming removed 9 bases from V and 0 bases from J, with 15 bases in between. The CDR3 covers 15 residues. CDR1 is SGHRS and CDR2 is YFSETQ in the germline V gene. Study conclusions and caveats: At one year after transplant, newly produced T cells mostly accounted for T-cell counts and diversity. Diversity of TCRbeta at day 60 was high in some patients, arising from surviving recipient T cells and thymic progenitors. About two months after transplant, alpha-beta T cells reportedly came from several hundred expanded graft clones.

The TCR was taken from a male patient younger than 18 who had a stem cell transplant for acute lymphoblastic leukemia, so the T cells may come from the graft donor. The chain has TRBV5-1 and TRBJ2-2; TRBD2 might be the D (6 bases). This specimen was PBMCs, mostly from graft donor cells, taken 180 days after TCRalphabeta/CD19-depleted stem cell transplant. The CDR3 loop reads CATSVGLANTGELFF. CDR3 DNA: TGCGCCACCTCAGTGGGACTTGCGAACACCGGGGAGCTGTTTTTT.